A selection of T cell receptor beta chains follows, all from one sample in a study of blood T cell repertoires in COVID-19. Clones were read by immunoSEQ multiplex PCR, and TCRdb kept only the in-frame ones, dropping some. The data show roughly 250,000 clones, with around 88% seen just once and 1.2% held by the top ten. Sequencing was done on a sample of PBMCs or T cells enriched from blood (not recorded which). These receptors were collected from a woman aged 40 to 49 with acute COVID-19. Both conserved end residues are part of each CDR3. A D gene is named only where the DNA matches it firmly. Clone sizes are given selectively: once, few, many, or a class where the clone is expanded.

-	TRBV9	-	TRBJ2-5	TGTGCCAGCAGCCCCCTGGGGGGACGGCAAGAGACCCAGTACTTC	CASSPLGGRQETQYF
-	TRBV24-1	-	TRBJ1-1	TGTGCCACCAGTGACGCGGGCCATGAAGCTTTCTTT	CATSDAGHEAFF
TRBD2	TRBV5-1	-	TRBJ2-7	TGCGCCAGCAGCGCACGGACTAGCTCCTACGAGCAGTACTTC	CASSARTSSYEQYF
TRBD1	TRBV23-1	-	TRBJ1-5	TGCGCCAGCAGTCAAATGGACAGGGAAGCGCATCAGCCCCAGCATTTT	CASSQMDREAHQPQHF
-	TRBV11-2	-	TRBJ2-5	TGTGCCAGCAGCTTAGATCTCTCCGGGGGGGGACAGGGCACGCAAGAGACCCAGTACTTC	CASSLDLSGGGQGTQETQYF
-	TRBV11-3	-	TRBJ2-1	TGTGCCAGCAACCCTGACCCGGGCTCCTACAATGAGCAGTTCTTC	CASNPDPGSYNEQFF
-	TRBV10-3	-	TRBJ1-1	TGTGCCGCGGGAACGGCGAACACTGAAGCTTTCTTT	CAAGTANTEAFF
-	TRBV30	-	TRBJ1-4	TGTGCCTGGAACCCGACAGAGATTAATGAAAAACTGTTTTTT	CAWNPTEINEKLFF
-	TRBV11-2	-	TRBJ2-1	TGTGCCAGCAGGACCTGGGGACTTTCCTACAATGAGCAGTTCTTC	CASRTWGLSYNEQFF
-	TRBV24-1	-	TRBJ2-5	TGTGCCACCAGTGAACCTGCCAGGGGCGGTCTGACCCAGTACTTC	CATSEPARGGLTQYF
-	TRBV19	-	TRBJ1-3	TGTGCCAGTACGGAGCCGGGACTGAAAACATCTGGAAACACCATATATTTT	CASTEPGLKTSGNTIYF
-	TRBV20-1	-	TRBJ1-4	TGCAGTGCTAGTCCCGGTGGAACTAATGAAAAACTGTTTTTT	CSASPGGTNEKLFF
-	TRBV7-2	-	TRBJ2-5	TGTGCCAGCAGCTTCGGCACTACCGGTAGGACCCAGTACTTC	CASSFGTTGRTQYF
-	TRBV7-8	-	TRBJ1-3	TGTGCCAGCAGCGCGAGGACAGCCCTAGTTGGAAACACCATATATTTT	CASSARTALVGNTIYF
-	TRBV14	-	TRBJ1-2	TGTGCCAGCAGCCAAGTTCAGGCCTATGGCTACACCTTC	CASSQVQAYGYTF
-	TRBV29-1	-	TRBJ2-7	TGCAGCGTTGAGGCCAACTCCTACGAGCAGTACTTC	CSVEANSYEQYF
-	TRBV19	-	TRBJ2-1	TGTGCCAGTAGTTTAATATACAATGAGCAGTTCTTC	CASSLIYNEQFF
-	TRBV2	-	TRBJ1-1	TGTGCCAGCAGTTCAGGTGCGACTGAAGCTTTCTTT	CASSSGATEAFF
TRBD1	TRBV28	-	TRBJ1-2	TGTGCCAGCAGTTCCTTCTCCGGGACAGGGACGGGCGATGGCTACACCTTC	CASSSFSGTGTGDGYTF
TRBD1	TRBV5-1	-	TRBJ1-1	TGCGCCAGCAGCTCATATTTCGGACAGGAAGGCGCTGAAGCTTTCTTT	CASSSYFGQEGAEAFF
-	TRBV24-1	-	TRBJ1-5	TGTGCCACCAGTGACCCCAGGGGTCTGGGGCCCCAGCATTTT	CATSDPRGLGPQHF
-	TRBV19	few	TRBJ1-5	TGTGCCAGTAGTATCCGGGGTGACAATCAGCCCCAGCATTTT	CASSIRGDNQPQHF
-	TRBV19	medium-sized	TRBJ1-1	TGTGCCAGTAGTATTACGGGGGTAAGCACTGAAGCTTTCTTT	CASSITGVSTEAFF
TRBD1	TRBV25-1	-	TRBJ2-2	TGTGCCAGCAGTGAACTGGGACAGGGGGCAGTGGCCGGGGAGCTGTTTTTT	CASSELGQGAVAGELFF
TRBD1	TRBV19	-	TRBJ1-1	TGTGCCAGTAGTCTTGGTGCGGGACAGGGTCTTACTGAAGCTTTCTTT	CASSLGAGQGLTEAFF
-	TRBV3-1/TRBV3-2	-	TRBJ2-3	TGTGCCAGCAGCCAAGAACTCGGTTGGACAGATACGCAGTATTTT	CASSQELGWTDTQYF
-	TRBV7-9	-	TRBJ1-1	TGTGCCAGCAGCTCTCCGCAGCGGGGAGGATTTAGGAACACTGAAGCTTTCTTT	CASSSPQRGGFRNTEAFF